Below, 2 T cell receptor beta chains from the same sample are listed, as sequenced in a study of control samples from healthy donors and cancer patients. Profiled with immunoSEQ multiplex PCR; TCRdb holds only in-frame clones, not every one. The data contain about 110,000 clones, approximately 84% of them seen just once; the ten biggest clones take up roughly 6.5%. Sequencing input: blood. The receptor set was obtained from a man younger than 35 in good health.

The DNA of the CDR3 is TGTGCCAGCAGTTCCCTATCTGGAAACACCATATATTTT. This sequence encodes CASSSLSGNTIYF. The J gene is TRBJ1-3, the V gene TRBV6-5, with D unclear. The CDR3 covers 13 residues. Germline V gives CDR1 MNHEY, CDR2 SVGAGI. Between the trimmed V and J ends, which lost 4 bases and 1 base, there was a span of 5 bases.

This clone has just one count. J is TRBJ2-5 and V is TRBV9, with D possibly TRBD2 on 5 matching bases. The CDR3 has 15 amino acids. Germline CDR1 reads SGDLS; CDR2 reads YYNGEE. With 2 bases removed from V and 3 bases from J, the gap between germline ends came to 14 bases. DNA for the CDR3: TGTGCCAGCAGCGTCTACGGGGTGGCGGAAGAGACCCAGTACTTC. Translating it yields CASSVYGVAEETQYF.